The sequence of this T cell receptor (beta chain) was determined in a study of neurological immune-mediated disorders. Overall study findings and caveats: Healthy controls had more TCR clonal expansion than multiple sclerosis, which showed the least, whereas HTLV-1-associated myelopathy showed the most.

This clonotype occurred many times. The target antigen is unknown. cDNA synthesis was performed by 5'RACE with 10-nucleotide random UMIs. TCRdb independently ran MiXCR on the 5' RACE reads; one entry per CDR3 protein. The sample holds some 57,000 distinct CDR3 sequences, less than 6% seen once. The CDR3 is 14 residues long. Germline loops: CDR1 SGDLS, CDR2 YYNGEE. The V gene lost 0 bases and the J gene lost 9 bases, with 10 bases spanning the gap. The gene calls are TRBV9 and TRBJ1-6, with a weak D call TRBD1 (6 bases). The sequence derives from a woman aged 50 to 65 with multiple sclerosis. Sequencing used PBMCs. The CDR3: CASSVEQGGSPLHF. CDR3 bases: TGTGCCAGCAGCGTAGAACAGGGCGGTTCACCCCTCCACTTT.